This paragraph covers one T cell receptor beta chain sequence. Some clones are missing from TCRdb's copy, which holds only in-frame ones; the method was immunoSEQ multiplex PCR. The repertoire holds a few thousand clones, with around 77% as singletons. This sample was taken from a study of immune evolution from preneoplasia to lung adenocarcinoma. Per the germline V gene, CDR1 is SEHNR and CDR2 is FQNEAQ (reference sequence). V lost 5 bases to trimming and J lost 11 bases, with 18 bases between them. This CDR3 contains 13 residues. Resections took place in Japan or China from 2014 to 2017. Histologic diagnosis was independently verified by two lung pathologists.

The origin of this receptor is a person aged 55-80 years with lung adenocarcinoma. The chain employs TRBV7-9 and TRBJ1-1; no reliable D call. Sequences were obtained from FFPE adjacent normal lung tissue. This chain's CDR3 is CASSLPASGRAFF. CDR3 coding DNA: TGTGCCAGCAGCCTACCTGCTTCTGGTCGGGCTTTCTTT.